What follows are 7 T cell receptor beta chains derived from one specimen sequenced in a study of human T cells and chemical hapten exposure. Unfractionated whole blood yielded the extracted total RNA. Using its own MiXCR run on the 5' RACE reads, TCRdb lists one record per CDR3 protein. The sample shows 95,000 to 120,000 distinct CDR3 sequences, more than 15% of them seen only once. Receptors originate from a human donor in good health.

This clonotype was counted many times. The chain is built from TRBV20-1 and TRBJ1-4; the D gene is possibly TRBD1 (5 bases). CDR3 size: 14 residues. The V end was cut by 6 bases, the J end by 7 bases, with 18 bases between. Germline CDR1 reads DFQATT; CDR2 reads SNEGSKA (reference sequence). CDR3 coding DNA: TGCAGTGCAATTTCCGGGACGGGAGCTGAAAAACTGTTTTTT. Protein product: CSAISGTGAEKLFF.

The chain joins TRBV11-1 to TRBJ1-2; 9 bases align to TRBD1. V shed 4 bases and J 7 bases; nucleotides not matched to a gene: 7. Germline V gives CDR1 SGHAT, CDR2 FQDESV (reference sequence). The CDR3 sequence is 14 residues long. CDR3 sequence (DNA): TGTGCCAGCAGCTCAGAACAGGGGGCGTCTGGCTACACCTTC. The encoded protein is CASSSEQGASGYTF.

The chain employs TRBV30 and TRBJ2-1; D unresolved. The germline CDR1 and CDR2 sequences are GTSNPN and SVGIG (reference sequence). The CDR3 has 14 residues. Trimming shortened V by 1 base and J by 6 bases, and 13 bases separated the two germline ends. CDR3 nucleotides: TGTGCCTGGAGTGCGTCGCCGCGACGCAATGAGCAGTTCTTC. This translates into CAWSASPRRNEQFF.

In its sample, this clonotype was seen a few times. The V gene is TRBV2, the J gene TRBJ1-2; weak D call: TRBD1 (5 bases). The germline V gene encodes CDR1 SNHLY and CDR2 FYNNEI. The CDR3 totals 13 residues. V was cut by 3 bases and J by 4 bases, with 9 bases left in between. The CDR3 bases are TGTGCCAGCAGTGACGCCAGGGCCTATGGCTACACCTTC. This codes for CASSDARAYGYTF. The complete variable domain, with remaining parts taken from reference TRBV2 and TRBJ1-2, reads EPEVTQTPSHQVTQMGQEVILRCVPISNHLYFYWYRQILGQKVEFLVSFYNNEISEKSEIFDDQFSVERPDGSNFTLKIRSTKLEDSAMYFCASSDARAYGYTFGSGTRLTVV.

The CDR3 sequence is CASSLDRDGYANTGELFF. In DNA, the CDR3 is TGTGCCAGCAGCTTAGACCGCGACGGATACGCGAACACCGGGGAGCTGTTTTTT. The chain combines TRBV11-2 with TRBJ2-2; D not certain. Trimming took off 0 bases at V and 0 bases at J, with 14 bases between the two ends. CDR1 and CDR2 (germline): SGHAT, FQNNGV. This CDR3 has 18 amino acids. The whole variable domain, filled in from reference TRBV11-2 and TRBJ2-2, reads EAGVAQSPRYKIIEKRQSVAFWCNPISGHATLYWYQQILGQGPKLLIQFQNNGVVDDSQLPKDRFSAERLKGVDSTLKIQPAKLEDSAVYLCASSLDRDGYANTGELFFGEGSRLTVL.

Remarks on this clonotype: Mismatch with germline at one junction end may stem from a read error. The J gene is TRBJ2-1, the V gene TRBV5-4; 7 positions agree with TRBD2. Germline-derived CDR1 and CDR2 are SGHNT and YYREEE (reference sequence). The CDR3 covers 20 residues. Here the CDR3 reads CGSSPYYHNDGGSSYNEQFF. The CDR3 DNA reads as TGTGGCAGCAGCCCATACTACCACAATGATGGCGGGAGCTCCTACAATGAGCAGTTCTTC.

The gene calls are TRBV19 and TRBJ2-3; TRBD1 aligns across 8 bases. The germline CDR1 and CDR2 sequences are LNHDA and SQIVND (reference sequence). The junction had 6 bases not matched to a gene; V was cut back by 3 bases and J by 1 base. This CDR3 has 16 residues. The CDR3 coding sequence is TGTGCCAGTAGTATGGGGGACAGGAGTCGCACAGATACGCAGTATTTT. Encoded protein: CASSMGDRSRTDTQYF. Together with reference TRBV19 and TRBJ2-3, the CDR3 gives the full variable domain: DGGITQSPKYLFRKEGQNVTLSCEQNLNHDAMYWYRQDPGQGLRLIYYSQIVNDFQKGDIAEGYSVSREKKESFPLTVTSAQKNPTAFYLCASSMGDRSRTDTQYFGPGTRLTVL.